A selection of T cell receptor beta chains follows, all from one sample in a study of identical twins. One entry per CDR3 protein, called by TCRdb with MiXCR from the 5' RACE reads. The sample yields 460,000 or so distinct CDR3 sequences, 13% to 15% seen once. These same data were also listed under a study on yellow fever vaccine responses in identical twins.

Sequenced material: CD4+ T cells sorted from blood. The receptors derive from a woman between 18 and 29 years old in good health. Each CDR3 is given with its conserved first and last residue. D genes are given only for firm matches. The listing skips clone size in some rows; elsewhere it reads once, few, many or a size class.

size | J | D | V | DNA | CDR3
many | TRBJ2-3 | TRBD1 | TRBV5-1 | TGCGCCAGCAGCTTGGTGGGGACAGGCCTACCTAGAGGGCAGTATTTT | CASSLVGTGLPRGQYF
few | TRBJ2-6 | - | TRBV5-1 | TGCGCCAGCAGCCCAGAAGCGGGTTCTGGGGCCAACGTCCTGACTTTC | CASSPEAGSGANVLTF
- | TRBJ2-7 | - | TRBV20-1 | TGCAGTGCTAGAGTACAGTCCTACGAGCAGTACTTC | CSARVQSYEQYF
many | TRBJ1-6 | TRBD1 | TRBV25-1 | TGTGCCAGCAGCCCCACAGGGGGGGATTCACCCCTCCACTTT | CASSPTGGDSPLHF
- | TRBJ2-7 | TRBD2 | TRBV28 | TGTGCCAGCAGATCCGGGACTAGCGGGAGATTGGAGCAGTACTTC | CASRSGTSGRLEQYF
many | TRBJ2-5 | TRBD1 | TRBV7-8 | TGTGCCAGCAGCCGAAACCTGTACCAGGGGGTCCAGTACTTC | CASSRNLYQGVQYF
few | TRBJ2-7 | - | TRBV6-1 | TGTGCCAGCAGGCGAGGGGGAGCCCTCTCCTACGAGCAGTACTTC | CASRRGGALSYEQYF
few | TRBJ2-7 | TRBD1 | TRBV11-2 | TGTGCCAGCAGCCGGGGACAGACATCCTACGAGCAGTACTTC | CASSRGQTSYEQYF
- | TRBJ2-5 | - | TRBV15 | TGTGCCACCAGCATCCGGACTAACCAAGAGACCCAGTACTTC | CATSIRTNQETQYF
many | TRBJ1-1 | - | TRBV12-3/TRBV12-4 | TGTGCCAGCAGTTTTTGGCAGTCTGAAGCTTTCTTT | CASSFWQSEAFF
- | TRBJ2-5 | - | TRBV7-9 | TGTGCCAGCAGCCGAACAGCCTTAGGCCAAGAGACCCAGTACTTC | CASSRTALGQETQYF
- | TRBJ2-2 | - | TRBV29-1 | TGCAGCGTACGACTAGTCGCGAACACCGGGGAGCTGTTTTTT | CSVRLVANTGELFF
- | TRBJ2-3 | TRBD2 | TRBV11-2 | TGTGCCAGCAGCCCCCCCATGGCTAGCGGGAGAACAGATACGCAGTATTTT | CASSPPMASGRTDTQYF
- | TRBJ2-1 | TRBD1 | TRBV12-3/TRBV12-4 | TGTGCCAGCACCCGCAGGGACAGTGAGCAGTTCTTC | CASTRRDSEQFF
- | TRBJ2-6 | TRBD1 | TRBV4-3 | TGCGCCAGCAGCCAAAGGGGGACAGGGGCCATCTCTGCGGCCAACGTCCTGACTTTC | CASSQRGTGAISAANVLTF
few | TRBJ2-1 | - | TRBV20-1 | TGCAGTGCGACCTGGGAGGGGGTGATTAGCTATGAGCAGTTCTTC | CSATWEGVISYEQFF
few | TRBJ1-6 | - | TRBV7-2 | TGTGCCAGCAGCTTAGCGAGGTACCCCCATTCACCCCTCCACTTT | CASSLARYPHSPLHF
- | TRBJ2-3 | - | TRBV9 | TGTGCCAGCAGCCCAGGGGACACCTCGAAAACCCCGGACTCAGATACGCAGTATTTT | CASSPGDTSKTPDSDTQYF
few | TRBJ2-5 | - | TRBV12-3/TRBV12-4 | TGTGCCAGCAGCCCCGCAGGGAACCAAGAGACCCAGTACTTC | CASSPAGNQETQYF
- | TRBJ2-7 | - | TRBV28 | TGTGCCAGCAGTTTTGGTTTACGGGGAGTCGACGAGCAGTACTTC | CASSFGLRGVDEQYF
few | TRBJ2-7 | - | TRBV6-2/TRBV6-3 | TGTGCCAGCAGTTCGACAGCCTACGAGCAGTACTTC | CASSSTAYEQYF
few | TRBJ1-4 | TRBD1 | TRBV28 | TGTGCCAGCAGTGCTGTAAGGGGGCAGGCAACTAATGAAAAACTGTTTTTT | CASSAVRGQATNEKLFF
- | TRBJ2-2 | - | TRBV5-1 | TGCGCCAGCAGCAAGGGTCGGGGGGCCGGGAACACCGGGGAGCTGTTTTTT | CASSKGRGAGNTGELFF
- | TRBJ2-3 | - | TRBV5-1 | TGCGCCAGCAGCTCCGACTCTAGCTCTACGCAGTATTTT | CASSSDSSSTQYF
few | TRBJ2-1 | TRBD1 | TRBV18 | TGTGCCAGCTCACCAAGCAGGGGGCAGCGGGAGCAGTTCTTC | CASSPSRGQREQFF
- | TRBJ2-1 | TRBD2 | TRBV27 | TGTGCCAGCAGTGCGACTAGCAGCCCTAGCTCCTACAATGAGCAGTTCTTC | CASSATSSPSSYNEQFF
few | TRBJ1-1 | - | TRBV15 | TGTGCCACCAGCAGGGGGTTTCCTACGGCTGAAGCTTTCTTT | CATSRGFPTAEAFF
- | TRBJ2-3 | - | TRBV7-2 | TGTGCCAGTTTGGGGGAGCGGCCTAGCACAGATACGCAGTATTTT | CASLGERPSTDTQYF
- | TRBJ2-3 | - | TRBV18 | TGTGCCAGCTCACCGATGACTAGCACAGATACGCAGTATTTT | CASSPMTSTDTQYF
few | TRBJ2-3 | TRBD2 | TRBV7-2 | TGTGCCAGCAGCCCTCCCCTAGCGGGAAGCGCAGATACGCAGTATTTT | CASSPPLAGSADTQYF
few | TRBJ1-1 | - | TRBV7-6 | TGTGCCAGCAGCTTAGTGGTGGGGGTAATTAACACTGAAGCTTTCTTT | CASSLVVGVINTEAFF
few | TRBJ2-7 | - | TRBV20-1 | TGCAGTGCTTTCCGAGCCCAGCCGGGCGAGCAGTACTTC | CSAFRAQPGEQYF
many | TRBJ1-5 | - | TRBV28 | TGTGCCAGCAGTTCAGGGTTGCGGGGCAATCAGCCCCAGCATTTT | CASSSGLRGNQPQHF
- | TRBJ2-7 | - | TRBV20-1 | TGCAGTGCTAGAGACCCCAGCAGGGGCTACGAGCAGTACTTC | CSARDPSRGYEQYF
- | TRBJ2-1 | TRBD2 | TRBV3-1 | TGTGCCAGCAGGCACGCGGGGGGCTTCTCCTACAATGAGCAGTTCTTC | CASRHAGGFSYNEQFF
few | TRBJ1-2 | TRBD1 | TRBV25-1 | TGTGCCAGCAGTGGCCAGGGGGCTTCTAACTATGGCTACACCTTC | CASSGQGASNYGYTF
- | TRBJ2-1 | TRBD1 | TRBV7-9 | TGTGCCAGCAGCAGACAGGGGGCGAGCTCCTACAATGAGCAGTTCTTC | CASSRQGASSYNEQFF
- | TRBJ2-6 | - | TRBV24-1 | TGTGCCACCAGTGACCCGGACAGCTCTGGGGCCAACGTCCTGACTTTC | CATSDPDSSGANVLTF
- | TRBJ1-4 | - | TRBV3-1 | TGTGCCAGCAGCCAAGCCAGCGGCGGTAAACTGTTTTTT | CASSQASGGKLFF
- | TRBJ2-5 | TRBD1 | TRBV7-2 | TGTGCCAGCAGCTTCCGGACAGGGGGACAAGAGACCCAGTACTTC | CASSFRTGGQETQYF
- | TRBJ1-1 | - | TRBV7-2 | TGTGCCAGCAGCCCTAGGACAGAACCGAACACTGAAGCTTTCTTT | CASSPRTEPNTEAFF
many | TRBJ2-1 | - | TRBV6-5 | TGTGCCAGCATGACTAGTGATGAGCAGTTCTTC | CASMTSDEQFF
- | TRBJ1-2 | - | TRBV30 | TGTGCCTGGACACTCCTGGGACCCTATGGCTACACCTTC | CAWTLLGPYGYTF
- | TRBJ2-7 | - | TRBV3-1 | TGTGCCAGCAGCCAAGGTCCCGGTCCAGGAGACGAGCAGTACTTC | CASSQGPGPGDEQYF